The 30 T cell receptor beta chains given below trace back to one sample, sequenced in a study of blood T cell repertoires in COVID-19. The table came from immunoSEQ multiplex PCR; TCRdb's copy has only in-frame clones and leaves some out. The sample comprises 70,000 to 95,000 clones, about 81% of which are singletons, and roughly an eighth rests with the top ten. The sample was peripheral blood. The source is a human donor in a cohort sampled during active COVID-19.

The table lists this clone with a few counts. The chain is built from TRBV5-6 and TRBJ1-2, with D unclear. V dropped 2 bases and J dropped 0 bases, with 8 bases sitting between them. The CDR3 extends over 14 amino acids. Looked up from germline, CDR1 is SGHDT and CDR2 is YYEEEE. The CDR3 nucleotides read TGTGCCAGCAGCTTCATGGAGACTAACTATGGCTACACCTTC. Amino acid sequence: CASSFMETNYGYTF.

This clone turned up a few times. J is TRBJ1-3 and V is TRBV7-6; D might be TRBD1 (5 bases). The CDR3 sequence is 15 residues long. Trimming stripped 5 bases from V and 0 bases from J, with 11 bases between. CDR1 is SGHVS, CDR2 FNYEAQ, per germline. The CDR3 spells CASSVQTVSGNTIYF. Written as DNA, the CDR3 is TGTGCCAGCAGCGTACAGACAGTCTCTGGAAACACCATATATTTT.

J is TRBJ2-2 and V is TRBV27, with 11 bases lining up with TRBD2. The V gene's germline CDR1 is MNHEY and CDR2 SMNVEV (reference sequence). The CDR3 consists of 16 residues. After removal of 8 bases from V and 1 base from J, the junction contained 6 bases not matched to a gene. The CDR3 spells CASRLGLAGNTGELFF. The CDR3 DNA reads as TGTGCCAGCCGTCTTGGACTAGCGGGGAACACCGGGGAGCTGTTTTTT.

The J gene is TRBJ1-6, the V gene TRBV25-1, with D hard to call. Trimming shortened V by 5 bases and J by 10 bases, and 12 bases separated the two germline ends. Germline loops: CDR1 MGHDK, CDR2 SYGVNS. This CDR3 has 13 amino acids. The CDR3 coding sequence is TGTGCCAGCAGTCGAAACAGTCTCTCACCCCTCCACTTT. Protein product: CASSRNSLSPLHF.

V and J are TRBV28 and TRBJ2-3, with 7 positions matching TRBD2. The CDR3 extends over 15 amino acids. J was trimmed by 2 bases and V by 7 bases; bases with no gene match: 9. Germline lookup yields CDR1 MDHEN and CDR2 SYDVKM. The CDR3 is CASNSPGGSTDTQYF. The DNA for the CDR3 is TGTGCCAGCAATTCCCCCGGGGGGTCCACAGATACGCAGTATTTT.

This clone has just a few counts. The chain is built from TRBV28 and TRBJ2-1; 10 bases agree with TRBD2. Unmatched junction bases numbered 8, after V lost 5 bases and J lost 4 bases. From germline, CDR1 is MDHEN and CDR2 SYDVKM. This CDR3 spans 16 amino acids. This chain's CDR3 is CASSTRTSGLYNEQFF. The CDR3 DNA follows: TGTGCCAGCAGTACCCGGACTAGCGGCCTATACAATGAGCAGTTCTTC.

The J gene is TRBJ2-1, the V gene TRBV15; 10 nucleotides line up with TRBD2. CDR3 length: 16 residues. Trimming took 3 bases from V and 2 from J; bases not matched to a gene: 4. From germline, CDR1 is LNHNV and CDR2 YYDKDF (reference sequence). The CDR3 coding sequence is TGTGCCACCAGCAGGGAGCGGGGGGGTACCTACAATGAGCAGTTCTTC. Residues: CATSRERGGTYNEQFF.

The CDR3 sequence is CAWSSAKTGGLETQYF. The CDR3 nucleotides are TGTGCCTGGTCTTCGGCGAAGACAGGGGGCCTGGAGACCCAGTACTTC. The genes are TRBV30 and TRBJ2-5; 10 bases align to TRBD1. The CDR3 sequence is 16 residues long. V gave up 5 bases and J gave up 5 bases; unmatched junction bases: 14. Germline CDR1 GTSNPN, CDR2 SVGIG (reference sequence). Filled out from reference TRBV30 and TRBJ2-5, the complete variable domain reads SQTIHQWPATLVQPVGSPLSLECTVEGTSNPNLYWYRQAAGRGLQLLFYSVGIGQISSEVPQNLSASRPQDRQFILSSKKLLLSDSGFYLCAWSSAKTGGLETQYFGPGTRLLVL.

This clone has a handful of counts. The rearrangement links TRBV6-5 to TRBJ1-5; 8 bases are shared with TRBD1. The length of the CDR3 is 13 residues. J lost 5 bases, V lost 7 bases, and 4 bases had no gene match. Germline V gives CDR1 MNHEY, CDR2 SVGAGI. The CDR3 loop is CASTQGAYQPQHF. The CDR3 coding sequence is TGTGCCAGCACCCAGGGGGCATATCAGCCCCAGCATTTT.

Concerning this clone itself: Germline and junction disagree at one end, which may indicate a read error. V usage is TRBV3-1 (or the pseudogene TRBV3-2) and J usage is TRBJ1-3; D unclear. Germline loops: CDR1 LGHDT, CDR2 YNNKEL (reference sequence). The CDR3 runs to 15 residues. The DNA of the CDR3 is TGTGCCAGCACCCAACATGGGAGTTCTGGAAACACCATATATTTT. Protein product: CASTQHGSSGNTIYF.

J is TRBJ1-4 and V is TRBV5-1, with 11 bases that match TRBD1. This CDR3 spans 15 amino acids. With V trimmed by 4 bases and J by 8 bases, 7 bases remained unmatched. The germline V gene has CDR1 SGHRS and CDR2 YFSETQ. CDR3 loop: CASSPTGTGGEKLFF. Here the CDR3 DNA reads TGCGCCAGCAGCCCAACCGGGACAGGGGGAGAAAAACTGTTTTTT.

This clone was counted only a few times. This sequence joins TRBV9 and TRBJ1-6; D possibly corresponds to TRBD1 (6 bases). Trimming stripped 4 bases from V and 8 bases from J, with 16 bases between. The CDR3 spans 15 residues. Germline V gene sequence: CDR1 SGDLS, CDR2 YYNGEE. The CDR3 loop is CASSTLQGPDSPLHF. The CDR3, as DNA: TGTGCCAGCAGCACCCTGCAGGGGCCCGATTCACCCCTCCACTTT.

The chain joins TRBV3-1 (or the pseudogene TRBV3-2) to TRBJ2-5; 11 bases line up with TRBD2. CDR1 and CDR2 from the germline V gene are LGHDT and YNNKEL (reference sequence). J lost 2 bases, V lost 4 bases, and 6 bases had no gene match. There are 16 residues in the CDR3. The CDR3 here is CASSRGLAVSQETQYF. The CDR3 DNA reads TGTGCCAGCAGCCGGGGACTAGCGGTTTCACAAGAGACCCAGTACTTC.

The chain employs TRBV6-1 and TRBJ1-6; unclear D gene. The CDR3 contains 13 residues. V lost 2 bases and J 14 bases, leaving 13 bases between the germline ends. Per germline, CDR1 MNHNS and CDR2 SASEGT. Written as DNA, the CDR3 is TGTGCCAGCAGTGAATTTATAGAACGGGCCCTCCACTTT. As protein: CASSEFIERALHF.

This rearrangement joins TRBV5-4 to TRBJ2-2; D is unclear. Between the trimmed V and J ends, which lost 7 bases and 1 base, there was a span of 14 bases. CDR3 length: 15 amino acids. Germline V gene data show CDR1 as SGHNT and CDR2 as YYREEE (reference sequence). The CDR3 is CASYKRGGNTGELFF. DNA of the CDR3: TGTGCCAGCTACAAACGCGGCGGGAACACCGGGGAGCTGTTTTTT.

The CDR3 DNA reads as TGTGCCAGCAGTTGGGGACAGCGGAACACCGGGGAGCTGTTTTTT. Protein sequence: CASSWGQRNTGELFF. V usage is TRBV6-6 and J usage is TRBJ2-2, with 7 bases identical to TRBD1. Germline V gene lookup returns CDR1 MNHNY and CDR2 SVGAGI (reference sequence). The length of the CDR3 is 15 residues. V shed 4 bases, J shed 1 base, and the junction held 3 bases outside the gene matches.

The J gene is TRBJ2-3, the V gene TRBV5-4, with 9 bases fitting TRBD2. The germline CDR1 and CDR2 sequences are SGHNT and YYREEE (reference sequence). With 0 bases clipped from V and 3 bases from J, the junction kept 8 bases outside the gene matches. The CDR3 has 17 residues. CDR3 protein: CASSLALAGDLTDTQYF. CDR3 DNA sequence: TGTGCCAGCAGCTTGGCCTTAGCGGGGGATTTGACAGATACGCAGTATTTT.

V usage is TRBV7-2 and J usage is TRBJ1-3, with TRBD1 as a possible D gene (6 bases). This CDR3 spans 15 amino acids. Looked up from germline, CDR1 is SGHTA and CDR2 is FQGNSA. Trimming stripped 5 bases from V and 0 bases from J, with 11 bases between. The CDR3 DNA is TGTGCCAGCAGCCAAGGACAGCACTCTGGAAACACCATATATTTT. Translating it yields CASSQGQHSGNTIYF.

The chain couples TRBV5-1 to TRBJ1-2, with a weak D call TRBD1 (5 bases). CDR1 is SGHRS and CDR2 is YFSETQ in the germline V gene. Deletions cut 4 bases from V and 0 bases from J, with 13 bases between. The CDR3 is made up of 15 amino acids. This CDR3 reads CASSPLGGANYGYTF. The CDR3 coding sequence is TGCGCCAGCAGCCCTTTGGGGGGAGCTAACTATGGCTACACCTTC.

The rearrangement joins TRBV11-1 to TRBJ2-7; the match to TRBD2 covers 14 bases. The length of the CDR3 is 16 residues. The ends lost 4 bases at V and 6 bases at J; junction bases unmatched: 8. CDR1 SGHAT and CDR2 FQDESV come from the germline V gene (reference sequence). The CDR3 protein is CASSSGEGLAGAEQYF. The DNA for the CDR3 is TGTGCCAGCAGCTCAGGGGAGGGACTAGCGGGGGCCGAGCAGTACTTC.

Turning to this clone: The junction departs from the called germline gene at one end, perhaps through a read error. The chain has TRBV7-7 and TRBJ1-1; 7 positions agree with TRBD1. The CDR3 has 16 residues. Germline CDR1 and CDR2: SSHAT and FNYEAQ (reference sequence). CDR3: CASSSGGVTGRTEAFF. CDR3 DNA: TGTGCTAGCAGCTCCGGGGGGGTGACAGGGAGAACTGAAGCTTTCTTT. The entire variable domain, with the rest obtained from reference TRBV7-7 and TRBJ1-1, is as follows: GAGVSQSPRYKVTKRGQDVTLRCDPISSHATLYWYQQALGQGPEFLTYFNYEAQPDKSGLPSDRFSAERPEGSISTLTIQRTEQRDSAMYRCASSSGGVTGRTEAFFGQGTRLTVV.

CDR3 residues: CASSWAGVLPYEQYF. The CDR3 bases are TGTGCCAGCAGCTGGGCAGGGGTCCTCCCCTACGAGCAGTACTTC. The V call is TRBV5-6, the J call TRBJ2-7, with D possibly TRBD1 on 6 matching bases. V shed 3 bases and J shed 2 bases, with 15 bases lying between them. This CDR3 comprises 15 residues. Germline V gives CDR1 SGHDT, CDR2 YYEEEE.

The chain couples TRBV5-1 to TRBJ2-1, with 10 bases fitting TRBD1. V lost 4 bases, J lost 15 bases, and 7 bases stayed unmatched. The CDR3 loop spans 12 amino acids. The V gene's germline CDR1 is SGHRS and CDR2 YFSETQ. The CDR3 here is CASSPMGTGVFF. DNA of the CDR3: TGCGCCAGCAGCCCTATGGGGACAGGGGTGTTCTTC.

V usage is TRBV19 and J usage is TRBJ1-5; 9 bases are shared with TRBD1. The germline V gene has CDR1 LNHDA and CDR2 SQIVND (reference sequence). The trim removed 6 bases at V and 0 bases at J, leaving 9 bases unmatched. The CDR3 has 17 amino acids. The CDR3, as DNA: TGTGCCAGTAGCGTGGGACAGGGAAGGGTTAGCAATCAGCCCCAGCATTTT. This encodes CASSVGQGRVSNQPQHF.

The DNA for the CDR3 is TGCGCCAGCAGCTTGACAGGCCCTGATTCACCCCTCCACTTT. Translated, it gives CASSLTGPDSPLHF. V and J are TRBV5-1 and TRBJ1-6, with D perhaps matching TRBD1 (5 bases). Germline assignment: CDR1 SGHRS and CDR2 YFSETQ. The CDR3 has 14 residues. V was shortened by 1 base and J by 8 bases, with 10 bases between the two germline ends.

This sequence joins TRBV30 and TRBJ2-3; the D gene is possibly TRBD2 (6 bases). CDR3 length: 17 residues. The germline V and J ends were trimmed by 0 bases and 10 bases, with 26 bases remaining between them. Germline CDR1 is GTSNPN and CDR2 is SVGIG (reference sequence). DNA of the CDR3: TGTGCCTGGAGTGTACTTTTGGGACTTGGGGGGTTTGAGGCGCAGTATTTT. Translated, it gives CAWSVLLGLGGFEAQYF.

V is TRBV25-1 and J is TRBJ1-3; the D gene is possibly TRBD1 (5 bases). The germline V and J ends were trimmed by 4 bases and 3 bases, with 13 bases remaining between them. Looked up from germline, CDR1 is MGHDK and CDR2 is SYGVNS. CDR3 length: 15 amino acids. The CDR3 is CASSAAGFYGNTIYF. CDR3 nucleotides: TGTGCCAGCAGTGCCGCAGGGTTCTATGGAAACACCATATATTTT.

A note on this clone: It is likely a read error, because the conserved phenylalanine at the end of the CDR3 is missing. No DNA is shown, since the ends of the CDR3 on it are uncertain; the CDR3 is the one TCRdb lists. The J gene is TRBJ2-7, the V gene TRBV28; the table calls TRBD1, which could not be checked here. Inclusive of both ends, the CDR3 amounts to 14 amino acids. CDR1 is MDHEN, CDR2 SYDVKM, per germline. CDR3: CASRAGTATSNLAL.

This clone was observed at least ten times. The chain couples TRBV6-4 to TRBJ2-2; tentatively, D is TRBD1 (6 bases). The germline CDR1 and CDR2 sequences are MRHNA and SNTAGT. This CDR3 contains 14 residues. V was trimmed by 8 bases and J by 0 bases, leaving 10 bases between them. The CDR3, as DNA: TGTGCCAGCCGGGACATAGCGAACACCGGGGAGCTGTTTTTT. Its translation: CASRDIANTGELFF.

CDR3 region: CASSRDYRYEQYF. CDR3 DNA sequence: TGTGCCAGCAGCCGGGACTACCGCTACGAGCAGTACTTC. V is TRBV11-2 and J is TRBJ2-7, with TRBD2 matching over 7 bases. V gave up 5 bases and J gave up 3 bases; unmatched junction bases: 4. Germline V lookup: CDR1 SGHAT, CDR2 FQNNGV. CDR3 length: 13 residues.